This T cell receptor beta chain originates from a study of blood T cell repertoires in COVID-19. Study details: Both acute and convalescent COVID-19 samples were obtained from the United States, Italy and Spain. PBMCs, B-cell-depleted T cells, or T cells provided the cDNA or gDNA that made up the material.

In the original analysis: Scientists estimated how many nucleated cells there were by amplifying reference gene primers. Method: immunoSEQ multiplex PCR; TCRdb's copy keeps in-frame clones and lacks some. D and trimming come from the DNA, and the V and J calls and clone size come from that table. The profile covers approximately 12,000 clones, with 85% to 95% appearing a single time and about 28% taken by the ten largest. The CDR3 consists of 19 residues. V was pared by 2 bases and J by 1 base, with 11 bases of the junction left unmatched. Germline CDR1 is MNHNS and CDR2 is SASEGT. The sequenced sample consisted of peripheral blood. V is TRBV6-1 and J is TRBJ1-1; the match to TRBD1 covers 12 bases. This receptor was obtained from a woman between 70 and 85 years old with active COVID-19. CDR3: CASSETGTGGSRKNTEAFF. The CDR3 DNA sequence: TGTGCCAGCAGTGAAACAGGGACAGGGGGCTCTCGCAAGAACACTGAAGCTTTCTTT.